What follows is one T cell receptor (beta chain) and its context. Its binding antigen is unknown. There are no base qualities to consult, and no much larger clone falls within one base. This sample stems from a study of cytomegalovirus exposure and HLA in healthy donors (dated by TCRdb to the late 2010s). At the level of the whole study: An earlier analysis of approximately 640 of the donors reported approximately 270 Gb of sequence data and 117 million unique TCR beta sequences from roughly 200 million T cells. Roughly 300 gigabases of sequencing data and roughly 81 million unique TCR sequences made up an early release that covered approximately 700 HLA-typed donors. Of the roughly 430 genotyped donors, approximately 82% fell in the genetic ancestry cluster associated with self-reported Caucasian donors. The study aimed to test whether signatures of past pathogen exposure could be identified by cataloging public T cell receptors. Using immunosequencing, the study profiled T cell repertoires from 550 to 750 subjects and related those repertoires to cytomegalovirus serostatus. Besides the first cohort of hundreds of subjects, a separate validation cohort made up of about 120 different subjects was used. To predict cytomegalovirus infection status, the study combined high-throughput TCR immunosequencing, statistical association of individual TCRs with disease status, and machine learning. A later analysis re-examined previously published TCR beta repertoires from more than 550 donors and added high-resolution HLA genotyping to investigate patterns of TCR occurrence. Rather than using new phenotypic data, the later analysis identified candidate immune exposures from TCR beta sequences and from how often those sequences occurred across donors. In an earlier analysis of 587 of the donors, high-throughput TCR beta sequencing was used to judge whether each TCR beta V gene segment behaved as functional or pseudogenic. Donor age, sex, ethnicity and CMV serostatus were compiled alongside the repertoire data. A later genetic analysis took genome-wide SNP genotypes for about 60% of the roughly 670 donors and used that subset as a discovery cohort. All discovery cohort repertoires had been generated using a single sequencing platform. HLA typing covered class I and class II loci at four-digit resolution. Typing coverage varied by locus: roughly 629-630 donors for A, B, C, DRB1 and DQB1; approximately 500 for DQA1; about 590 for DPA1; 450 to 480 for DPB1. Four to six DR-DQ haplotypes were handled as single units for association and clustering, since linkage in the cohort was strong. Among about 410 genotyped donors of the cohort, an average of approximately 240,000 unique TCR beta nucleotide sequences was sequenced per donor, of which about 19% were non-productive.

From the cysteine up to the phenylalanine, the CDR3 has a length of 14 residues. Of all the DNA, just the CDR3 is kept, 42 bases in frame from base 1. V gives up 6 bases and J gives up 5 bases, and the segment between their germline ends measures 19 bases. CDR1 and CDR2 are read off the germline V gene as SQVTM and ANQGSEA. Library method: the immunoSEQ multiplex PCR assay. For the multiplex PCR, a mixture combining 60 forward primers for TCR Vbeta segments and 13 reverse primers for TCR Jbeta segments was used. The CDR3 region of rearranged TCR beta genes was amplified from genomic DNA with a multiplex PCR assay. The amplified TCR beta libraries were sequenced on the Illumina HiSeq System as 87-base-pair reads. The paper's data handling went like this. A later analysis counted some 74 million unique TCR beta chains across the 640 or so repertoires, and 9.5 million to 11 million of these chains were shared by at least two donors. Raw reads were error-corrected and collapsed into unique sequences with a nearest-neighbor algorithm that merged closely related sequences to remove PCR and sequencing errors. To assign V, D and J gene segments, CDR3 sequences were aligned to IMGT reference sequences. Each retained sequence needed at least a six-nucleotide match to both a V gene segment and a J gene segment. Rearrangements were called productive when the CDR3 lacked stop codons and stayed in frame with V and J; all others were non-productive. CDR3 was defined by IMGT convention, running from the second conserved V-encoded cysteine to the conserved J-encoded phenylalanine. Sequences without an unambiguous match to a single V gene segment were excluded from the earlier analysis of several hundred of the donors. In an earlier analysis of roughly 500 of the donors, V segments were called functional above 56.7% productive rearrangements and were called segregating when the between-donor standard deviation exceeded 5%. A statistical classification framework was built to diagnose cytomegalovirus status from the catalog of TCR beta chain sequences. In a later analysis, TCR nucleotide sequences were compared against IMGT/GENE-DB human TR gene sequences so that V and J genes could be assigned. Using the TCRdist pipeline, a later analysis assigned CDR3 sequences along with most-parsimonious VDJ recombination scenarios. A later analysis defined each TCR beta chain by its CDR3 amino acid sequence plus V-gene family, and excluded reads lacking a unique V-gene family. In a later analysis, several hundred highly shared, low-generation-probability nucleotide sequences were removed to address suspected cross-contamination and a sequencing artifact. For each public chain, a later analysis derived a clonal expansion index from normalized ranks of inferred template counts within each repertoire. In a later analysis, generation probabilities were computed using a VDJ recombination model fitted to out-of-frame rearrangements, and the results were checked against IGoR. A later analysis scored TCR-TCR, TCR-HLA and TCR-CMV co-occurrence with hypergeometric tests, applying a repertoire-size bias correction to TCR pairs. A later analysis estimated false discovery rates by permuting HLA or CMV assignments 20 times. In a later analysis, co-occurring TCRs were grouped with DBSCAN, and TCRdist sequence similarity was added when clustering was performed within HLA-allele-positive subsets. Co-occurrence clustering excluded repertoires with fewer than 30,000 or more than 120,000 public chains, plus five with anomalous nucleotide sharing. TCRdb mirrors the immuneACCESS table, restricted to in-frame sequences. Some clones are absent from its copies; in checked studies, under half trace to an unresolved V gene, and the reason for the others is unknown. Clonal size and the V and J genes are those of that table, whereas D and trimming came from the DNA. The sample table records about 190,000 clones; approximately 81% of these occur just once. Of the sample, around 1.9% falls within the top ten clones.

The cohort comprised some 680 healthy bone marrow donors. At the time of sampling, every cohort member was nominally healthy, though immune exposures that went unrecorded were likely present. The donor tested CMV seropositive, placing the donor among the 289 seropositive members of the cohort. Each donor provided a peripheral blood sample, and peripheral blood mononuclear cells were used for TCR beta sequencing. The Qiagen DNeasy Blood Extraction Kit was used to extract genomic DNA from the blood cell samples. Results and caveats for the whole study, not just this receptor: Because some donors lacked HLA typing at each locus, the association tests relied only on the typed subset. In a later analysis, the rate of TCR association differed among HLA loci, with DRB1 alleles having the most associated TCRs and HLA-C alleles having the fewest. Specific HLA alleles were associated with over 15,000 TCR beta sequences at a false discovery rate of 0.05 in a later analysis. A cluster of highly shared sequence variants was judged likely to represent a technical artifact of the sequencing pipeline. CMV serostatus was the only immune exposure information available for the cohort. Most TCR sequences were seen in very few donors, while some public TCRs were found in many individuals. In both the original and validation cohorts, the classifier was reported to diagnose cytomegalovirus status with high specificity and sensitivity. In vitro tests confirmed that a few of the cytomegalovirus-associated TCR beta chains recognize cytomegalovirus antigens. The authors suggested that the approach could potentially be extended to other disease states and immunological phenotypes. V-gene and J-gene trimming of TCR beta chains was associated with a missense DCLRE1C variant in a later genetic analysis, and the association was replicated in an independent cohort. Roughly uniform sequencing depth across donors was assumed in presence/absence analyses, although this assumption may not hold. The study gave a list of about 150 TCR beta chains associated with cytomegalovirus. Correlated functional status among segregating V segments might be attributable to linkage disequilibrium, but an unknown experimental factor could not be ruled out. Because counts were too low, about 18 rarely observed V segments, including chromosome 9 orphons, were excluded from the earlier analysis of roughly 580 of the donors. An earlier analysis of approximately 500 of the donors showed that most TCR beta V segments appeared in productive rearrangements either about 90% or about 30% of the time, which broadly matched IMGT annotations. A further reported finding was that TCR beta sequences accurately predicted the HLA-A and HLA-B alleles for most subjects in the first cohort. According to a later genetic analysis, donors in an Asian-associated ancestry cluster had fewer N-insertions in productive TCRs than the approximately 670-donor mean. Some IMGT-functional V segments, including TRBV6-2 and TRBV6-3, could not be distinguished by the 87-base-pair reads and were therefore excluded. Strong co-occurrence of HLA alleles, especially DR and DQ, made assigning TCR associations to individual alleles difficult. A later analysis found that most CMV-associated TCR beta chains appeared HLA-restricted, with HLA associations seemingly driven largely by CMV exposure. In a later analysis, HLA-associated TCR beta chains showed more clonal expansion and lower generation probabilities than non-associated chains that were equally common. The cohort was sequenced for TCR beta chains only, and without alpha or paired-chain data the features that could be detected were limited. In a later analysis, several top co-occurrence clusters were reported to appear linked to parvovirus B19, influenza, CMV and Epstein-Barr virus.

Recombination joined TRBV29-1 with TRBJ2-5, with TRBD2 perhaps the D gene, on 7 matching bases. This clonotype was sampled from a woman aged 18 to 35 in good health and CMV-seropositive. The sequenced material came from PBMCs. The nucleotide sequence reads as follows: TGCAGCGTAACATCTTGGGGGGGCATGGAGACCCAGTACTTC. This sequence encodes CSVTSWGGMETQYF.